There are a few counts of the clone carrying this T cell receptor beta chain. The V gene lost 6 bases and the J gene lost 3 bases, with 21 bases spanning the gap. This CDR3 region has 16 residues. The authors prepared the TCRbeta library with unique molecular identifiers. Each CDR3 protein is one row after TCRdb ran MiXCR on the PCR reads. The sample has 280,000 or so distinct CDR3 sequences, roughly 12% seen once. This specimen belongs to a study of T-cell reconstitution after alpha-beta-depleted transplantation in children. The receptor comes from a male patient aged 2-9 years who had a stem cell transplant for chronic granulomatous disease, so the T cells may come from the graft donor. The chain combines TRBV12-3 or TRBV12-4 with TRBJ2-7; tentative D call: TRBD2 (5 bases). Sequenced material: peripheral blood, taken 180 days after TCRalphabeta/CD19-depleted stem cell transplant. The CDR3 DNA reads as TGTGCCAGCAGCGCCCCGCGGGTGGGTAGCAGCTACGAGCAGTACTTC. The encoded protein is CASSAPRVGSSYEQYF.